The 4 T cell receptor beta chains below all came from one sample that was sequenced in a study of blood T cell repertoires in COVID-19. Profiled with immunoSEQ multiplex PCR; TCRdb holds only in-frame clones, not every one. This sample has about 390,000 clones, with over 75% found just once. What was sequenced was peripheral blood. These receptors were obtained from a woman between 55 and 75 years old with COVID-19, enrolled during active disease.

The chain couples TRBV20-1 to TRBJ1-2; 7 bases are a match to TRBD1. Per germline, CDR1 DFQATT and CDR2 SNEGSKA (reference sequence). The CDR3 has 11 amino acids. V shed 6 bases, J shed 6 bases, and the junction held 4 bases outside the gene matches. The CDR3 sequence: CSATTGNGYTF. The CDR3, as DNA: TGCAGTGCCACGACAGGGAATGGCTACACCTTC.

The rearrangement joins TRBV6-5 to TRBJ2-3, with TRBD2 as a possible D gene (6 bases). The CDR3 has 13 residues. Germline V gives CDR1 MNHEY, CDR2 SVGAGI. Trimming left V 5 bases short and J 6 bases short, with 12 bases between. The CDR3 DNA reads TGTGCCAGCAGTCGCCTTGGGGGGGATACGCAGTATTTT. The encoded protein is CASSRLGGDTQYF.

The CDR3 is CASSLQSLAGGPYEQFF. The CDR3 nucleotides are TGTGCCAGCAGTCTCCAGTCACTAGCGGGGGGCCCCTATGAGCAGTTCTTC. The J gene is TRBJ2-1, the V gene TRBV6-4; TRBD2 agrees at 12 bases. V was pared by 5 bases and J by 8 bases, with 13 bases of the junction left unmatched. This CDR3 contains 17 residues. Germline lookup yields CDR1 MRHNA and CDR2 SNTAGT.

The CDR3 loop reads CASRYQGARSPLHF. The CDR3 DNA sequence: TGTGCCAGCAGGTACCAGGGGGCTAGGTCACCCCTCCACTTT. The genes are TRBV2 and TRBJ1-6, with TRBD1 matching 8 bases. CDR1 and CDR2 from the germline V gene are SNHLY and FYNNEI. V lost 6 bases to trimming and J lost 10 bases; unmatched junction nucleotides: 8. The CDR3 is made up of 14 amino acids.